This is a list of T cell receptor beta chains from one sample in a study of T-cell reconstitution after alpha-beta-depleted transplantation in children. Using its own MiXCR run on the PCR reads, TCRdb lists one record per CDR3 protein. The profile covers 400,000 to 500,000 distinct CDR3 sequences, with approximately 10% appearing a single time and over 4.5% taken by the ten largest. The material sequenced was PBMCs from the stem cell graft donor, taken from the stem cell graft. All receptors derive from a human donor who donated a stem cell graft to a child with acute myeloid leukemia. The CDR3 runs from the conserved cysteine through the conserved F or W. The order of the fields is V gene, CDR3 protein.

TRBV7-2	CASSSRGGRSSGEQFF
TRBV29-1	CSVDGREGEVEQFF
TRBV20-1	CSARRTSGRTNTGELFF
TRBV3-1	CASSQSRGGQPQHF
TRBV12-3/TRBV12-4	CASSLDRFPTEAFF
TRBV29-1	CSVEGGNTGELFF
TRBV6-2/TRBV6-3	CASSYQSRDTSEQYF
TRBV7-6	CASRAGLNTGELFF
TRBV5-5	CASSLHLTPNYGYTF
TRBV20-1	CSALGLAGRTDTQYF
TRBV12-3/TRBV12-4	CASTIGINSPLHF
TRBV12-3/TRBV12-4	CASKMTGGNSPLHF
TRBV4-2	CASSQEPGQGNTGELFF
TRBV3-1	CASNLQRANSPLHF
TRBV6-2/TRBV6-3	CASSYSLADFYNEQFF
TRBV7-9	CASSPPTGNNEKLFF
TRBV6-2/TRBV6-3	CASSSYTGREQYF
TRBV5-1	CASQARGGEDEQFF
TRBV18	CASSPLRNNNEKLFF
TRBV29-1	CSTSAGTGDNEQFF
TRBV12-3/TRBV12-4	CASTPFRLASTDTQYF
TRBV5-1	CASSFQGSLTPDTQYF
TRBV2	CASDSGLNTEAFF
TRBV28	CASSLWGTGGTDTQYF
TRBV4-3	CASSLDFQETQYF
TRBV12-3/TRBV12-4	CASTSTVNTEAFF
TRBV7-9	CASSLPSTDTQYF
TRBV6-4	CASSQREGGNEQFF
TRBV5-1	CASSQGDRNSPLHF
TRBV12-3/TRBV12-4	CASSTGDSSYNEQFF
TRBV18	CASSPSGVVYEQYF
TRBV29-1	CSVEGRTGGRYEQYF
TRBV18	CASSPEEWFSYNEQFF
TRBV7-9	CASSLYSGSGEETQYF
TRBV29-1	CSVEVGEKGYEQYF
TRBV29-1	CSVDSGGNTIYF
TRBV3-1	CASSQDTGGASEQYF
TRBV4-2	CAISPGTFSYNSPLHF
TRBV21-1	CASSHLSGTGELFF
TRBV29-1	CSVGLAGVTGELFF
TRBV6-5	CASSYRGQNTGELFF
TRBV5-1	CASSFGGLAGTNTGELFF
TRBV5-5	CASSAEAGQTFKAFF
TRBV5-1	CASSGLQGRFYNEQFF
TRBV24-1	CATSGPRELNEKLFF
TRBV29-1	CSVEVRGRGGQTEAFF
TRBV12-3/TRBV12-4	CASTQLGVRGGEQFF
TRBV7-2	CASSFYGQVGNEQFF
TRBV20-1	CSAVPVVREKETQYF
TRBV15	CATSAGGRETQYF
TRBV20-1	CSATRDAGEKLFF